The present T cell receptor beta chain was sequenced within a study of T cell responses to AZD1222 COVID-19 vaccine. The V and J ends lost 4 bases and 1 base, in that order; junction bases with no gene match: 7. Looked up from germline, CDR1 is LGHDT and CDR2 is YNNKEL (reference sequence). The CDR3 consists of 16 residues. Produced via immunoSEQ multiplex PCR; TCRdb's table is partial and in-frame only. The sample records about 100,000 clones, 70% to 90% being singletons. The receptor comes from an adult in good health. Here the sequenced sample was peripheral blood, taken on day 0 of MenACWY control vaccination. The chain recombines TRBV3-1 (or the pseudogene TRBV3-2) with TRBJ2-3, with 8 bases aligning to TRBD2. The CDR3: CASSPGLVDGTDTQYF. The CDR3 DNA follows: TGTGCCAGCAGCCCGGGACTAGTGGATGGCACAGATACGCAGTATTTT.